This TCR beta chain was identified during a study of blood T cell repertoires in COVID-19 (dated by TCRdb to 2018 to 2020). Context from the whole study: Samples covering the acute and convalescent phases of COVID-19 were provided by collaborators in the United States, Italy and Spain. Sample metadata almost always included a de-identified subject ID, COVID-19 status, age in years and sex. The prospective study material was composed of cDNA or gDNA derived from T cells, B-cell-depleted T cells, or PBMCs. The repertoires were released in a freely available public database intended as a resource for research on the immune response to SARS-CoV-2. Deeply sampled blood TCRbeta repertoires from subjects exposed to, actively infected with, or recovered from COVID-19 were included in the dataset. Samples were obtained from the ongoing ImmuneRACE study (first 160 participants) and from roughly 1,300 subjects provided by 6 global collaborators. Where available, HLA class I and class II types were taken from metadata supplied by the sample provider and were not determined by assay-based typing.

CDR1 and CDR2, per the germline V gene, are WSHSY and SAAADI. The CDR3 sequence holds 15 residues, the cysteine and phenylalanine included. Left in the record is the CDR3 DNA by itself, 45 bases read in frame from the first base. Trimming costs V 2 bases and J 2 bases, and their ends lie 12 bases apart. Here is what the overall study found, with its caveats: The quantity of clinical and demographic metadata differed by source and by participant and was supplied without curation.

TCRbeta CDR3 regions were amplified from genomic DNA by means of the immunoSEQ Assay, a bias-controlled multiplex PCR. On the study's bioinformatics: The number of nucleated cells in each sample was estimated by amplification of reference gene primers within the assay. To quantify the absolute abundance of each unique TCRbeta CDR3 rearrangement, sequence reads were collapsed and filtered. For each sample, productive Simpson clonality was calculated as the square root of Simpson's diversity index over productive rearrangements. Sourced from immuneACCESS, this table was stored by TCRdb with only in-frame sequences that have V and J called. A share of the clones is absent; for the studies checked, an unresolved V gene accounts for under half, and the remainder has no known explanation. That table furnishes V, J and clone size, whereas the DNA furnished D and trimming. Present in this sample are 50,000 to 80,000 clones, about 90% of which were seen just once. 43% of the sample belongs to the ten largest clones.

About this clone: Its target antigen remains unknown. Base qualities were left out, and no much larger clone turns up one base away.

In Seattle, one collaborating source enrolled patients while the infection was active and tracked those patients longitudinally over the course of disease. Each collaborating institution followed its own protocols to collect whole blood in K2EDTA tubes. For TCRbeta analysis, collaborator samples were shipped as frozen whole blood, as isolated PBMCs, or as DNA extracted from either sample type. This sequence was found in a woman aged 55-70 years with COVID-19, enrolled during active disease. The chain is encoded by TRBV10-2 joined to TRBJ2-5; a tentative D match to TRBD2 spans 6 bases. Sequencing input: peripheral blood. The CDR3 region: CASSEASGWQETQYF. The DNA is TGCGCCAGCAGTGAGGCCAGCGGGTGGCAAGAGACCCAGTACTTC.